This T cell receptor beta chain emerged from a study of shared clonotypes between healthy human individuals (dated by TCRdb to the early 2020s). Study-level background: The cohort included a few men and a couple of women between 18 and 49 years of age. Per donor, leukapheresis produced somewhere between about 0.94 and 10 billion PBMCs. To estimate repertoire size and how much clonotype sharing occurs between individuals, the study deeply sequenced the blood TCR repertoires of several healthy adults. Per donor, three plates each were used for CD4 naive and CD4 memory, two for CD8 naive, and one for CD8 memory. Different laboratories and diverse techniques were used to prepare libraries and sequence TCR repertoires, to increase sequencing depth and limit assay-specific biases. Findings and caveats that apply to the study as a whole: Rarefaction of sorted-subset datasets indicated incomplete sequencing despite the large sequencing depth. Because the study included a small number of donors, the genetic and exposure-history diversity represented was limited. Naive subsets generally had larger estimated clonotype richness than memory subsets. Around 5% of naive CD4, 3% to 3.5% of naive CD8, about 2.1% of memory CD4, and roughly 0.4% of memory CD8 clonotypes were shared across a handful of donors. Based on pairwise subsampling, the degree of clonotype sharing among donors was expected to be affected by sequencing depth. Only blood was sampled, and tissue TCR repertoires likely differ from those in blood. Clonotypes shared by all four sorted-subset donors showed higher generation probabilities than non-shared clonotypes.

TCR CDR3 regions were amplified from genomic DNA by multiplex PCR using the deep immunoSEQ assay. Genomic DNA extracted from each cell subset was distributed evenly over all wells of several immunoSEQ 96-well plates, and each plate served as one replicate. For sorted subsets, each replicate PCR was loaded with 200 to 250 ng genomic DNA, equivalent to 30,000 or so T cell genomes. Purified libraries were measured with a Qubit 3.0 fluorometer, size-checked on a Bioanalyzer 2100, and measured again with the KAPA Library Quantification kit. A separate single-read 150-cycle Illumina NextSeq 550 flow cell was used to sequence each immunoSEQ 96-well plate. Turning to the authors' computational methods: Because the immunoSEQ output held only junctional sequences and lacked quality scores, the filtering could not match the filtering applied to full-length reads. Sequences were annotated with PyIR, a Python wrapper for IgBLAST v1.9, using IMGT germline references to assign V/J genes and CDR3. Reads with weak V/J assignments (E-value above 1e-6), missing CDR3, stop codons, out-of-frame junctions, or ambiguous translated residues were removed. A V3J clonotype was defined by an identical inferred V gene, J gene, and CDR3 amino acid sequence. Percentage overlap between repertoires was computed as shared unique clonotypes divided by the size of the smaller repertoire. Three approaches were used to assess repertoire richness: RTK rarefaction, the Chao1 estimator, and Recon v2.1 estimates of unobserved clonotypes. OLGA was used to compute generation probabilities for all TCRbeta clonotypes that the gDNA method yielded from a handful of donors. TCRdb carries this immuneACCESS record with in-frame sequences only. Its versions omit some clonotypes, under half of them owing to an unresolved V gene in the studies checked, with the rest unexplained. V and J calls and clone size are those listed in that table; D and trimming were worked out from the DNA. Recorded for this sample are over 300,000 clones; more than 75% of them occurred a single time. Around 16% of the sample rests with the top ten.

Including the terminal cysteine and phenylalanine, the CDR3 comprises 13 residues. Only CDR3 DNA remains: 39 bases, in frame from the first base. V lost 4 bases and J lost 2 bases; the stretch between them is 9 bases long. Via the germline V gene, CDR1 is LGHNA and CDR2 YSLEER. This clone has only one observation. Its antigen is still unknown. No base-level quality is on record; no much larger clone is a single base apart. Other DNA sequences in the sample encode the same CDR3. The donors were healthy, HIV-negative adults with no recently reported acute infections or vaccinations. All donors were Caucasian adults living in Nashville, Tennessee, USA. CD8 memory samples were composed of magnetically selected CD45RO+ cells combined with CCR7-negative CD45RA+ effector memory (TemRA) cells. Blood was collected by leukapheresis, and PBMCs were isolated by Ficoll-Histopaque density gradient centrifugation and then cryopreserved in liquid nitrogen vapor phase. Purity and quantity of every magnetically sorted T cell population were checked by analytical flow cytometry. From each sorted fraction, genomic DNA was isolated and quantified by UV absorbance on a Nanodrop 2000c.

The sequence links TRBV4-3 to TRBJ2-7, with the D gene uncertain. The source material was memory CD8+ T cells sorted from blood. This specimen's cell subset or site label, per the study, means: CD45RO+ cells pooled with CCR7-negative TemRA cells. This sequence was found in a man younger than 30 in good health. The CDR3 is CASSPGLAYEQYF. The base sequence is TGCGCCAGCAGCCCTGGGCTAGCCTACGAGCAGTACTTC.